Listed below are T cell receptor beta chains from one sample, sequenced in a study of shared clonotypes between healthy human individuals. Only in-frame clones appear in the TCRdb table, and some are missing; sequencing was by immunoSEQ multiplex PCR. This sample yields about 510,000 clones, of which roughly 79% are seen a single time; approximately 12% belongs to the top ten. Sequenced material: PBMCs. Receptor source: a woman aged 35 to 49 in good health. Some clones in this sample may be carry-over from other donors' samples. Each CDR3 is given without its conserved first and last residue. The D gene is left open where the match is weak. Size tells how often a clone was seen (once, few, many) or the class of an expanded clone, and some rows leave it out.

d_call | clone_size | v_call | cdr3_aa
- | - | TRBV19 | ASKGQQGWETQY
- | - | TRBV2 | ASNPEGAATEAF
- | - | TRBV9 | ASSGTRGGFGNTIY
- | - | TRBV4-1 | ASSQDLAGASGQTQY
TRBD2 | - | TRBV9 | ASSPGLAGYEQY
TRBD1 | - | TRBV28 | ASSPRQGRGNEQF
- | few | TRBV18 | ASSPHENQPQH
TRBD2 | - | TRBV5-1 | ASSRRLASNTDTQY
TRBD2 | once | TRBV5-1 | ASSLRLAEITDTQY
- | - | TRBV6-6 | ASNSGSYEQY
TRBD2 | - | TRBV9 | ASSDPGTKKYTGELF
TRBD2 | - | TRBV5-1 | ASSPLAGGSGEQF
TRBD1 | - | TRBV4-1 | ASSQDGGGAGGRNEQF
- | - | TRBV5-4 | ASSLALGANEKLF
- | - | TRBV5-4 | ASSLWDHYGYT
TRBD2 | - | TRBV7-2 | ASSSLAGTDTQY
- | - | TRBV7-3 | ASSPPAGELF
- | few | TRBV2 | ASNVQGTGTPQY
TRBD2 | - | TRBV9 | ASSVPLGGNDEQF
TRBD2 | - | TRBV19 | ASSDLAGARIVTGELF
- | - | TRBV7-2 | ASSSWAANEKLF
TRBD2 | - | TRBV4-2 | ASSQGPLAGDYEQY
- | - | TRBV6-1 | ASSETAVRNTIY
TRBD1 | - | TRBV19 | ASSIWFRGLGGANVLT
- | - | TRBV13 | ASSLGAGSSYEQY
- | - | TRBV29-1 | SVGSGGYNQPQH
TRBD1 | - | TRBV29-1 | SVETWDRVNNEQF
TRBD1 | - | TRBV6-1 | ASSEATLGQVKDTQY
TRBD1 | - | TRBV27 | ASSLFGVTGSYEQY
- | many | TRBV11-3 | ASSLGANNEQF
- | - | TRBV11-2 | ASSFGGSYEQY
TRBD2 | few | TRBV10-3 | ATDSGGRINEQF
TRBD1 | - | TRBV30 | AWSAYDRGHYEQY
TRBD1 | - | TRBV6-5 | ATTWTGAGNYGYT
TRBD1 | once | TRBV19 | ASSLHAPGQPNEKLF
TRBD2 | - | TRBV4-2 | ASSSERVAGGRLGAGELF
TRBD1 | once | TRBV19 | ASSPTGGLRGTGELF
- | - | TRBV5-6 | ASSLGSAARGAGYT
TRBD2 | - | TRBV19 | ASSVRLAGSYNEQF
- | - | TRBV9 | ASRQAAGNTIY
TRBD1 | - | TRBV7-6 | ASSLGGTGWPEAF
- | - | TRBV5-1 | ASPPPVEPQH
- | - | TRBV10-3 | AISERSRSGVYEKLF
- | - | TRBV11-2 | ASSLDSNTDTQY
- | - | TRBV5-4 | ASSLGQVQETQY
- | - | TRBV7-9 | ASSLQVHYNEQF
TRBD1 | once | TRBV7-2 | ASSLVGQVLSYEQY
- | - | TRBV9 | ASSVVPEGMDTQY
TRBD1 | - | TRBV7-6 | ASSRKTGDTEAF
TRBD1 | - | TRBV11-3 | ASSFGTGGGGEQY
- | - | TRBV11-3 | ASSLISGGPFYEQY